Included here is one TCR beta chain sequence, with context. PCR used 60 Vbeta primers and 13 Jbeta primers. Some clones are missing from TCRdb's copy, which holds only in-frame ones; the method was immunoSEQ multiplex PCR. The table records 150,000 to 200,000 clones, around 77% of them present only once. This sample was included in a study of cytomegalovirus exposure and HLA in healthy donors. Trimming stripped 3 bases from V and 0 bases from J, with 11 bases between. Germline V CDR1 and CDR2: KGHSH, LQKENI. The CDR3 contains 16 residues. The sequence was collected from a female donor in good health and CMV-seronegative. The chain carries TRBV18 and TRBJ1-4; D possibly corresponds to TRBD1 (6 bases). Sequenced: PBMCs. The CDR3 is CASSPNRAATNEKLFF. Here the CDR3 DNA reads TGTGCCAGCTCACCGAACAGGGCCGCAACTAATGAAAAACTGTTTTTT. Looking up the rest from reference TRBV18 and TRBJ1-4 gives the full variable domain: NAGVMQNPRHLVRRRGQEARLRCSPMKGHSHVYWYRQLPEEGLKFMVYLQKENIIDESGMPKERFSAEFPKEGPSILRIQQVVRGDSAAYFCASSPNRAATNEKLFFGSGTQLSVL.